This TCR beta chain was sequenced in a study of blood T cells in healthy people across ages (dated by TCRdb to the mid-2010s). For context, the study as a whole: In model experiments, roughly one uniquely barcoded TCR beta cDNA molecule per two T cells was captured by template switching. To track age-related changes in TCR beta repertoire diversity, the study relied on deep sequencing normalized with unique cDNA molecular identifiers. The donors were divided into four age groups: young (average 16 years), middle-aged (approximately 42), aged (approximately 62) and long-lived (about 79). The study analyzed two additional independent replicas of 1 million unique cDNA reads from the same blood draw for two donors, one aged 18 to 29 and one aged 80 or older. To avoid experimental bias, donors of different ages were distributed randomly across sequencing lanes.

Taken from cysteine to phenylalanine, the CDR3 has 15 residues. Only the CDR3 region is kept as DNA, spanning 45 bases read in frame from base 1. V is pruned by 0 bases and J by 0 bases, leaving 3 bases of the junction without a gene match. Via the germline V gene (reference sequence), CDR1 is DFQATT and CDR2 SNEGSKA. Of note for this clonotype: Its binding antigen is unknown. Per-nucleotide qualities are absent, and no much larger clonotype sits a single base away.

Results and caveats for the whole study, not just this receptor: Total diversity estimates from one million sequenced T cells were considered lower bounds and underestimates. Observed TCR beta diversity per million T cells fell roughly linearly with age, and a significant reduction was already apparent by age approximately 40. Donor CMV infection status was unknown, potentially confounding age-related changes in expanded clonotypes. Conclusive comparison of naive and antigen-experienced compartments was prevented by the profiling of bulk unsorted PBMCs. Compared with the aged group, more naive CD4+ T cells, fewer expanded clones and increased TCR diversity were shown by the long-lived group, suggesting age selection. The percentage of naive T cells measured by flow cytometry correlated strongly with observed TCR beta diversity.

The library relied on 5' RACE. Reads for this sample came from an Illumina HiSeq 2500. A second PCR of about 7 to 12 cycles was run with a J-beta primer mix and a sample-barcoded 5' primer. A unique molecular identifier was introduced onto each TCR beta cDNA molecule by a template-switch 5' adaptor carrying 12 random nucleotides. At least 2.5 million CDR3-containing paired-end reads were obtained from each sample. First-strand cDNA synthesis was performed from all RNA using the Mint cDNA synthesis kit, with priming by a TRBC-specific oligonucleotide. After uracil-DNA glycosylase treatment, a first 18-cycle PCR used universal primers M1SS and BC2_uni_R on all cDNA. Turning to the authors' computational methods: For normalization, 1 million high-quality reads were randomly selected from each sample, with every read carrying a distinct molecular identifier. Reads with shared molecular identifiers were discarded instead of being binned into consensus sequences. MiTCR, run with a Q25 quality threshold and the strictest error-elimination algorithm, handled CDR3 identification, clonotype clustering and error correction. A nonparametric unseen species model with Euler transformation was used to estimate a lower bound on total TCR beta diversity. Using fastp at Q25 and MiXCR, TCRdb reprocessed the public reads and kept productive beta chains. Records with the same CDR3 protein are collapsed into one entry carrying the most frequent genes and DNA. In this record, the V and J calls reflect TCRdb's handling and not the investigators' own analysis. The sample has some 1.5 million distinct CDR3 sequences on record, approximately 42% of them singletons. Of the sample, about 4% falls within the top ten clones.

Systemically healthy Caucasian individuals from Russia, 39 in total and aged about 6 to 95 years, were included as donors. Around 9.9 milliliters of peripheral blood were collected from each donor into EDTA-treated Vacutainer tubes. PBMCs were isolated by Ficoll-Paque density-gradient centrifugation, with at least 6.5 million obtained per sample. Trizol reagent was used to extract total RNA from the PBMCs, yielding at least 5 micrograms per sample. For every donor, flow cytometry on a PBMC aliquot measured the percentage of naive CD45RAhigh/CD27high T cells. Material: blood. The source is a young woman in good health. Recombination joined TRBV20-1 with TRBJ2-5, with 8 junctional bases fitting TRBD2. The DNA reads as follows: TGCAGTGCTAGAGAGGAGCGGGGGTACCAAGAGACCCAGTACTTC. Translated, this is CSAREERGYQETQYF.